Sequencing of this TCR beta chain was carried out in a study of blood T cell repertoires in COVID-19. Study information: Acute-phase and convalescent COVID-19 samples originated in the United States, Italy and Spain. T cells, B-cell-depleted T cells, or PBMCs provided the cDNA or gDNA that served as material.

Germline V gene lookup returns CDR1 KGHSH and CDR2 LQKENI. Germline trimming cut 0 bases from V and 2 bases from J; bases unmatched to any gene: 10. The CDR3 consists of 18 residues. Assay: immunoSEQ multiplex PCR; the TCRdb copy retains only in-frame clones and omits some. The table shows over 150,000 clones, with more than 65% occurring only once. This clone was detected only a few times. The source material was peripheral blood. The TCR was taken from a human donor in a cohort sampled during active COVID-19. The gene calls are TRBV18 and TRBJ2-3; 8 bases align to TRBD2. CDR3: CASSPPFFSGTPTDTQYF. The DNA for the CDR3 is TGTGCCAGCTCACCACCGTTTTTTAGCGGGACCCCCACAGATACGCAGTATTTT.